The present T cell receptor beta chain was sequenced within a study of shared clonotypes between healthy human individuals. Germline CDR1 reads WSHSY; CDR2 reads SAAADI. Trimming cost V 1 base and J 4 bases; bases outside gene matches: 7. The CDR3 totals 16 residues. Study observations and caveats: The authors expected sequencing depth to affect clonotype sharing among donors. Collection of samples was limited to blood; tissue repertoires likely differ.

This clone has a handful of counts. Its antigen is not known. When replicate PCRs were run on sorted subsets, they used about 220 ng DNA, roughly 30,000 T cell genomes. Method: immunoSEQ multiplex PCR; TCRdb's copy keeps in-frame clones and lacks some. The table lists about 1 million clones, roughly 74% of them singletons. The J gene is TRBJ2-7, the V gene TRBV10-2; 10 nucleotides match TRBD2. The TCR was taken from a young man in good health. Some clones in this sample may be carry-over from other donors' samples. The sequenced sample consisted of memory CD4+ T cells from PBMCs. Subset noted: CD45RA-negative fraction. CDR3 region: CASSELSSGSRYEQYF. CDR3 coding DNA: TGCGCCAGCAGTGAGTTATCTAGCGGGAGTCGGTACGAGCAGTACTTC.